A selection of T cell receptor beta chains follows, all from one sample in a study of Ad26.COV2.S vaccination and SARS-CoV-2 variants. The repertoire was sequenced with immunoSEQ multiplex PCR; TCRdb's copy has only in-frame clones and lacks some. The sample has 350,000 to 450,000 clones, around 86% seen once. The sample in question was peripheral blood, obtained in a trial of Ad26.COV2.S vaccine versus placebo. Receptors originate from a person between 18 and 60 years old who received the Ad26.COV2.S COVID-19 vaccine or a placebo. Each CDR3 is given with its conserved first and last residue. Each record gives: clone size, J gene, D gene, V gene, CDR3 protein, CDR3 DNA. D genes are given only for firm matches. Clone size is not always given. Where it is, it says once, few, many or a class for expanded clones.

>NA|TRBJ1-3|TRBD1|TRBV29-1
CSVEYLGTSGQGSSGNTIYF
TGCAGCGTTGAATACCTGGGAACCTCGGGACAGGGAAGCTCTGGAAACACCATATATTTT
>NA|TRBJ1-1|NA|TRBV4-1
CASSQPVPGPLIEAFF
TGCGCCAGCAGCCAACCGGTTCCGGGACCGCTTATAGAAGCTTTCTTT
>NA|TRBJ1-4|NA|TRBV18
CASSPGIANEKLFF
TGTGCCAGCTCACCGGGAATTGCTAATGAAAAACTGTTTTTT
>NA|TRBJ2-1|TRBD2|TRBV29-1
CSVIREGGNEQFF
TGCAGCGTTATCAGGGAGGGTGGCAATGAGCAGTTCTTC
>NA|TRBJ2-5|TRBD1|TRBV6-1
CASSEVPGTGAETQYF
TGTGCCAGCAGTGAAGTTCCCGGGACAGGCGCGGAGACCCAGTACTTC
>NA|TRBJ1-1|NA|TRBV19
CASSPAGIRMNTEAFF
TGTGCCAGTAGTCCGGCAGGGATCCGGATGAACACTGAAGCTTTCTTT
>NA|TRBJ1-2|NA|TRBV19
CASSIGSGYTF
TGTGCCAGTAGCATCGGTTCTGGCTACACCTTC
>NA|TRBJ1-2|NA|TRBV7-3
CASSLMAGDGYTF
TGTGCCAGCAGCTTAATGGCAGGGGATGGCTACACCTTC
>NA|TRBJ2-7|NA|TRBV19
CASSHPGPYEQYF
TGTGCCAGTAGCCACCCGGGTCCCTACGAGCAGTACTTC
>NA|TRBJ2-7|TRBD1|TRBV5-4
CASSSETGGLSEQYF
TGTGCCAGCAGCTCGGAGACAGGGGGCTTAAGCGAGCAGTACTTC
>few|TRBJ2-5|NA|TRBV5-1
CASSLAETQYF
TGCGCCAGCAGCTTGGCAGAGACCCAGTACTTC
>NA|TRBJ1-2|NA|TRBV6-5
CASSYWGEDNYGYTF
TGTGCCAGCAGTTATTGGGGCGAAGATAACTATGGCTACACCTTC
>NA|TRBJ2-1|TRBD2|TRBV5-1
CASSRAGGGAYNEQFF
TGCGCCAGCAGCAGGGCTGGCGGGGGGGCCTACAATGAGCAGTTCTTC
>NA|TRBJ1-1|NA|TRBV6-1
CASSENFGPTNTEAFF
TGTGCCAGCAGTGAAAACTTCGGACCGACCAACACTGAAGCTTTCTTT
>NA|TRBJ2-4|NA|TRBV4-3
CASSFTLENIQYF
TGCGCCAGCAGCTTTACCCTTGAAAACATTCAGTACTTC
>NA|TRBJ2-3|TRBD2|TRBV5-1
CASSFGRGAGNTDTQYF
TGCGCCAGCAGCTTTGGCCGTGGAGCGGGGAACACAGATACGCAGTATTTT
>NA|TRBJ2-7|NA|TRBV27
CASSHRDTAYEQYF
TGTGCCAGCAGCCACCGGGACACCGCCTACGAGCAGTACTTC
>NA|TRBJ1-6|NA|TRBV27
CASSLSGGSSYNSPLHF
TGTGCCAGCAGTTTATCGGGCGGAAGCTCCTATAATTCACCCCTCCACTTT
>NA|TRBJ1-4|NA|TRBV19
CASTILQTTNEKLFF
TGTGCCAGTACGATTCTGCAGACAACTAATGAAAAACTGTTTTTT
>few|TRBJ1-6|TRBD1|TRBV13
CASSLDRGQSPLHF
TGTGCCAGCAGCTTAGACAGGGGGCAGTCACCCCTCCACTTT
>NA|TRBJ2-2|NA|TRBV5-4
CASSERLVSTGELFF
TGTGCCAGCAGCGAACGGCTAGTTTCCACCGGGGAGCTGTTTTTT
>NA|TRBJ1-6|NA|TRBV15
CATTGSINSPLHF
TGTGCCACCACAGGCAGCATTAATTCACCCCTCCACTTT
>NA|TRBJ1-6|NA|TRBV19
CASSMVRGNSPLHF
TGTGCCAGTAGTATGGTCAGGGGAAATTCACCCCTCCACTTT
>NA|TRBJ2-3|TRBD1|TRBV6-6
CASSWDRGKDTQYF
TGTGCCAGCAGCTGGGACAGGGGGAAAGATACGCAGTATTTT
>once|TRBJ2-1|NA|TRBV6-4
CASSSVSSSYNEQFF
TGTGCCAGCAGTTCGGTTTCAAGCTCCTACAATGAGCAGTTCTTC
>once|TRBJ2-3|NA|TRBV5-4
CASSFNRQLQGDTQYF
TGTGCCAGCAGCTTCAACAGACAACTTCAGGGAGATACGCAGTATTTT
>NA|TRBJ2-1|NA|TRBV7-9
CASSFTGIPYRGNEQFF
TGTGCCAGCAGTTTCACAGGAATCCCATACCGGGGCAATGAGCAGTTCTTC
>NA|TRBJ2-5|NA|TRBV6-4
CASSKPGGRTHQETQYF
TGTGCCAGCAGCAAACCTGGGGGGCGGACCCACCAAGAGACCCAGTACTTC